The clone carrying this T cell receptor beta chain was observed a handful of times. This record comes from a study of OX40 agonist ivuxolimab in advanced cancers. Produced via immunoSEQ multiplex PCR; TCRdb's table is partial and in-frame only. The sample yields some 60,000 clones, more than 75% seen once. Germline V gene data show CDR1 as MNHEY and CDR2 as SMNVEV (reference sequence). V gave up 8 bases and J gave up 1 base, with 2 bases separating them. The CDR3 totals 11 residues. This clonotype originated in an adult with an advanced solid tumor such as melanoma, head and neck, liver or kidney cancer. The source material was CD4+ or CD8+ T cells sorted from blood, sampled in a trial of the OX40 agonist ivuxolimab. The chain combines TRBV27 with TRBJ2-2; D not resolved. The CDR3 sequence: CASRNTGELFF. The CDR3 bases are TGTGCCAGCCGGAACACCGGGGAGCTGTTTTTT.